This passage covers 8 T cell receptor beta chains from one sample sequenced in a study of T cells expressing NK-cell markers. TCRdb reanalyzed the 5' RACE reads and collapses them to one entry per CDR3 protein, without DNA. The specimen's table records about 430,000 distinct CDR3 sequences. What was sequenced was blood T cells: a sorted CD56 or NKG2C T cell subset, CD4+ or CD8+ T cells, or bulk PBMC T cells (not recorded which). These receptors were collected from a woman between 50 and 59 years old in good health.

V usage is TRBV12-3 or TRBV12-4 and J usage is TRBJ1-1. The length of the CDR3 is 12 residues. CDR3 region: CASRDPKGDAFF.

V and J are TRBV12-3 or TRBV12-4 and TRBJ2-3; TCRdb indicates TRBD2, and absent DNA this call remains unverified. The CDR3 consists of 15 residues. This CDR3 reads CASSLGGNGADTQYF.

This chain connects TRBV7-7 to TRBJ2-2. CDR1 SSHAT and CDR2 FNYEAQ come from the germline V gene (reference sequence). This CDR3 has 13 residues. The chain's CDR3 is CASSPILTGELFF. The full variable domain, rest sourced from reference TRBV7-7 and TRBJ2-2, is GAGVSQSPRYKVTKRGQDVTLRCDPISSHATLYWYQQALGQGPEFLTYFNYEAQPDKSGLPSDRFSAERPEGSISTLTIQRTEQRDSAMYRCASSPILTGELFFGEGSRLTVL.

The CDR3: CASPTGRANSPLHF. This rearrangement joins TRBV6-4 to TRBJ1-6. The V gene's germline CDR1 is MRHNA and CDR2 SNTAGT. This CDR3 region has 14 residues.

The chain employs TRBV4-1 and TRBJ1-1; with no DNA, the TCRdb D assignment of TRBD1 cannot be verified. The CDR3 has 14 residues. Germline lookup yields CDR1 MGHRA and CDR2 YSYEKL. The CDR3 reads CASRSVGGNTEAFF.

The J gene is TRBJ2-1, the V gene TRBV6-5; the TCRdb D gene call, TRBD2, has no DNA to confirm it. Germline lookup yields CDR1 MNHEY and CDR2 SVGAGI. The CDR3 has 13 amino acids. The CDR3: CASSGRSGLEQFF.

The rearrangement joins TRBV24-1 to TRBJ1-2. Per germline, CDR1 KGHDR and CDR2 SFDVKD. This CDR3 has 12 amino acids. CDR3 amino acids: CATSEQNYGYTF.

This rearrangement joins TRBV5-1 to TRBJ2-5; as DNA is missing, the TRBD1 call by TCRdb cannot be tested. The CDR3 loop spans 17 amino acids. Germline loops: CDR1 SGHRS, CDR2 YFSETQ. The CDR3 reads CASSLLAGRSRIGTQYF.